The 5 T cell receptor beta chains presented below share a single source sample, sequenced in a study of regulatory T cells in long-lasting Graves disease. Investigators prepared the TCR beta libraries by applying iRepertoire HTBI primers and Arm-PCR of CDR3 regions. TCRdb called the multiplex PCR reads again in MiXCR, with one record for every CDR3 protein. The sample includes under 450,000 distinct CDR3 sequences, about 17% of them seen just once. Stated time point: newly diagnosed GD, antithyroid drugs for less than 3 months. RNA isolated from PBMCs was used to make the TCR library. This same sample was also taken into another study, of T cells in Graves' hyperthyroidism and ophthalmopathy.

This sample comprised peripheral blood mononuclear cells (PBMCs), obtained at new diagnosis, from a patient treated with antithyroid drugs. All receptors derive from a woman aged 18 to 35 with Graves disease.

This clonotype was detected many times. CDR3 amino acids: CASSELSWGSSYEQYF. Here the CDR3 DNA reads TGTGCCAGCAGCGAACTCTCTTGGGGGTCCTCCTACGAGCAGTACTTC. The chain carries TRBV7-9 and TRBJ2-7, with D possibly being TRBD1 or TRBD2 (5 bases each). Trimming stripped 5 bases from V and 0 bases from J, with 17 bases between. Germline-derived CDR1 and CDR2 are SEHNR and FQNEAQ (reference sequence). CDR3 length: 16 amino acids.

The table lists this clonotype with many counts. This chain links TRBV3-1 with TRBJ2-5, with TRBD2 identical over 13 bases. Unmatched junction bases numbered 3, after V lost 1 base and J lost 1 base. The CDR3 is 17 amino acids. Germline V gives CDR1 LGHDT, CDR2 YNNKEL (reference sequence). The CDR3: CASSQGGTSGTQETQYF. The CDR3 region has the DNA TGTGCCAGCAGCCAAGGGGGGACTAGCGGGACCCAAGAGACCCAGTACTTC.

This clonotype was recorded many times. CDR3 protein: CASSYGGGMREQYF. DNA of the CDR3: TGTGCCAGCAGTTACGGCGGAGGAATGCGGGAGCAGTACTTC. The chain is built from TRBV6-2 or TRBV6-3 and TRBJ2-7; D may be TRBD2 (5 bases). This CDR3 has 14 residues. The ends were cut back, 2 bases at V and 7 bases at J, with 15 bases in the middle. Germline V CDR1 and CDR2: MNHEY, SVGEGT.

In this sample, this clonotype turned up many times. The CDR3 DNA reads TGTGCCACCAGCGACGGGGCGGAAACCTACAATGAGCAGTTCTTC. It specifies CATSDGAETYNEQFF. The rearrangement uses TRBV15 and TRBJ2-1; perhaps D is TRBD1 or TRBD2 (5 bases each). Germline-derived CDR1 and CDR2 are LNHNV and YYDKDF (reference sequence). V lost 5 bases and J lost 2, with 13 bases in between. This CDR3 comprises 15 residues.

This clonotype was counted many times. The rearrangement joins TRBV7-6 to TRBJ2-7; 11 nucleotides match TRBD2. Germline trimming cut 5 bases from V and 4 bases from J; bases unmatched to any gene: 19. The germline V gene encodes CDR1 SGHVS and CDR2 FNYEAQ. CDR3 length: 19 residues. CDR3 residues: CASSPTPRLSGRARYEQYF. The CDR3 DNA reads TGTGCCAGCAGCCCTACCCCCCGCCTTAGCGGGAGGGCTCGGTACGAGCAGTACTTC. Drawing the rest from reference TRBV7-6 and TRBJ2-7, the complete variable domain is GAGVSQSPRYKVTKRGQDVALRCDPISGHVSLYWYRQALGQGPEFLTYFNYEAQQDKSGLPNDRFSAERPEGSISTLTIQRTEQRDSAMYRCASSPTPRLSGRARYEQYFGPGTRLTVT.